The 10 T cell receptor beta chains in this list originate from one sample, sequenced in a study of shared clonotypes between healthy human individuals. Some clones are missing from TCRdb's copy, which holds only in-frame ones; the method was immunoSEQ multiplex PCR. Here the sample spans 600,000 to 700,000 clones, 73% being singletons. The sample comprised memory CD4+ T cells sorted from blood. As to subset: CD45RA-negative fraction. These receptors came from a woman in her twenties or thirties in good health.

DNA of the CDR3: TGTGCCAGCAGCTCCCACAGGGGGCGCGGTGAAAAACTGTTTTTT. Its protein is CASSSHRGRGEKLFF. The V and J genes are TRBV11-2 and TRBJ1-4; TRBD1 agrees at 9 bases. V shed 4 bases, J shed 7 bases, and the junction held 7 bases outside the gene matches. This CDR3 has 15 amino acids. Germline CDR1 reads SGHAT; CDR2 reads FQNNGV.

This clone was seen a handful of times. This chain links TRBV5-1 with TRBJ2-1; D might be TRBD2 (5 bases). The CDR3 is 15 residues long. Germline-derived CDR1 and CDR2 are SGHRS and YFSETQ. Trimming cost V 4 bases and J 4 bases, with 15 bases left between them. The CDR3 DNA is TGCGCCAGCAGCAATGACTACCGTCTATACAATGAGCAGTTCTTC. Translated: CASSNDYRLYNEQFF.

The CDR3 reads CASSFQGDTQYF. In DNA, the CDR3 is TGTGCCAGCAGTTTTCAGGGCGATACGCAGTATTTT. The chain couples TRBV11-2 to TRBJ2-3; TRBD1 might be the D (5 bases). This CDR3 is built from 12 residues. V lost 6 bases to trimming and J lost 6 bases, with 10 bases between them. Germline V gene sequence: CDR1 SGHAT, CDR2 FQNNGV.

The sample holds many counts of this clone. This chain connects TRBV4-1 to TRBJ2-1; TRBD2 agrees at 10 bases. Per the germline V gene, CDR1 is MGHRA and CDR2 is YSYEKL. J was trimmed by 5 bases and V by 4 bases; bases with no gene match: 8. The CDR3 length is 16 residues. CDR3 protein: CASSRTSGPGDNEQFF. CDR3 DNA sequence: TGCGCCAGCAGCCGGACTAGCGGCCCCGGCGACAATGAGCAGTTCTTC.

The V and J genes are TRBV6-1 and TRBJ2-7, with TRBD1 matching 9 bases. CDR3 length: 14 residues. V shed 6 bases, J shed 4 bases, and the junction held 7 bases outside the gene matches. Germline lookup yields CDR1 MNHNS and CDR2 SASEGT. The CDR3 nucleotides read TGTGCCAGCAGCGTACAGGGGGCGTTGTACGAGCAGTACTTC. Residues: CASSVQGALYEQYF.

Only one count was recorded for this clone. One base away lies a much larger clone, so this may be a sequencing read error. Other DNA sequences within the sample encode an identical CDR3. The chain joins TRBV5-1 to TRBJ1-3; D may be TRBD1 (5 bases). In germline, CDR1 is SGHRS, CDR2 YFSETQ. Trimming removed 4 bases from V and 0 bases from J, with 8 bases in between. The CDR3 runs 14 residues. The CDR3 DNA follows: TGCGCCAGCAGCCCAGGGACCTCTGGAAACACCATATATTTT. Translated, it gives CASSPGTSGNTIYF.

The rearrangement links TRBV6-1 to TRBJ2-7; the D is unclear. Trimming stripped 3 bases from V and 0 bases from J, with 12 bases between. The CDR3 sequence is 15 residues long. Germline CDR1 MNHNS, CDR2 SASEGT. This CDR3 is CASSDGQANSYEQYF. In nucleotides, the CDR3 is TGTGCCAGCAGTGATGGTCAAGCGAACTCCTACGAGCAGTACTTC.

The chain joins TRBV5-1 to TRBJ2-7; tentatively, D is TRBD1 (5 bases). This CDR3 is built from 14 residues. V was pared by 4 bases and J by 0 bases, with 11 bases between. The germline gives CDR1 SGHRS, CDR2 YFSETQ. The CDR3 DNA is TGCGCCAGCAGCCTCGACAGATTCTCCTACGAGCAGTACTTC. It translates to CASSLDRFSYEQYF.

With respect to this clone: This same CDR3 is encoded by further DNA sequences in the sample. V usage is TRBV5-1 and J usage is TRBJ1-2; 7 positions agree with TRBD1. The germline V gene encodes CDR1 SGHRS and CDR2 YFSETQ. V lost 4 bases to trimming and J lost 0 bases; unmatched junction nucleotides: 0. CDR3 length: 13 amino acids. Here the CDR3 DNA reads TGCGCCAGCAGCGGGACAGCTAACTATGGCTACACCTTC. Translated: CASSGTANYGYTF. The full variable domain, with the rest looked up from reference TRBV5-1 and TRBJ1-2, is KAGVTQTPRYLIKTRGQQVTLSCSPISGHRSVSWYQQTPGQGLQFLFEYFSETQRNKGNFPGRFSGRQFSNSRSEMNVSTLELGDSALYLCASSGTANYGYTFGSGTRLTVV.

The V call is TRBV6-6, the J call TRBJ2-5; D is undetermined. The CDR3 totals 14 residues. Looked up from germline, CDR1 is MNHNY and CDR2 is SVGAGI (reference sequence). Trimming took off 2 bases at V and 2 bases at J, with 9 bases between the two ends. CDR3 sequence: CASSYLLGQETQYF. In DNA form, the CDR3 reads TGTGCCAGCAGTTACCTGCTTGGGCAAGAGACCCAGTACTTC.